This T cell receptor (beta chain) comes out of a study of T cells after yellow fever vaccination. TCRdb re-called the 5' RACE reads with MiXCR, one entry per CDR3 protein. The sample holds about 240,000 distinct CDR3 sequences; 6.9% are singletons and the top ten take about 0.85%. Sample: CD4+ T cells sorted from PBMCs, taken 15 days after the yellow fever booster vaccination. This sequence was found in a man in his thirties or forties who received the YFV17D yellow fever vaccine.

The CDR3 sequence is CASSLAHWGNSNQPQHF. CDR3 coding DNA: TGTGCCAGCAGCTTAGCGCATTGGGGGAATAGCAATCAGCCCCAGCATTTT. The chain has TRBV7-8 and TRBJ1-5, with a possible D match to TRBD1 (5 bases). CDR1 is SGHVS and CDR2 is FQNEAQ in the germline V gene. The CDR3 has 17 amino acids. V shed 0 bases and J shed 0 bases, with 12 bases lying between them.